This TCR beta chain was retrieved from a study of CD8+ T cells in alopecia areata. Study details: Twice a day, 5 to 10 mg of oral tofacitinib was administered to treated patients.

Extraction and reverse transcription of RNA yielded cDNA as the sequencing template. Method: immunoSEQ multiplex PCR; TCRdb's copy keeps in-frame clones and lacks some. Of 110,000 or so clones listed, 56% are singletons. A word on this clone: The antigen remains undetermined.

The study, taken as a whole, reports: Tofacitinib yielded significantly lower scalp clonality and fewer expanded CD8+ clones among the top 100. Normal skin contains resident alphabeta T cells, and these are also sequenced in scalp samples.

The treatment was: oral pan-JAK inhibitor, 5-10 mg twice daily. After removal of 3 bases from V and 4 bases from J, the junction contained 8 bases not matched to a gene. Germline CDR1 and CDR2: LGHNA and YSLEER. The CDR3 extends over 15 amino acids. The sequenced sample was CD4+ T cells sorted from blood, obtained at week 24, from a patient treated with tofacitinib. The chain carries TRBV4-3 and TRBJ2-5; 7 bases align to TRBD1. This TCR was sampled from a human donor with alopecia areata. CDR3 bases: TGCGCCAGCAGCCAGGCACAGGGGTACGGAGAGACCCAGTACTTC. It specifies CASSQAQGYGETQYF.